This T cell receptor beta chain was retrieved from a study of Ad26.COV2.S vaccination and SARS-CoV-2 variants. About the study: Ad26.COV2.S, an intramuscular injection, was given once or twice 56 days apart.

TCRdb's copy holds only in-frame clones and misses some; the assay was immunoSEQ multiplex PCR. The sample shows 300,000 to 400,000 clones, around 84% of them seen only once. A word on this clone: Its antigen is not known.

Germline V gene sequence: CDR1 SGHVS, CDR2 FQNEAQ. This CDR3 has 15 amino acids. V was trimmed by 1 base and J by 11 bases, leaving 18 bases between them. Study conclusions and caveats: The breadth of spike-specific CD8+ and CD4+ T cell responses after vaccination was reportedly substantial.

Specified treatment: about 20 received Ad26.COV2.S at low or high dose, single or two shots; roughly five received placebo; per-sample allocation not given. Sampling was performed 63 days after the first vaccine or placebo injection. This clonotype was obtained from a person between 18 and 65 years old who received the Ad26.COV2.S COVID-19 vaccine or a placebo. The sequenced sample was peripheral blood, obtained in a trial of Ad26.COV2.S vaccine versus placebo. J is TRBJ1-5 and V is TRBV7-8, with D possibly TRBD1 on 5 matching bases. Written as DNA, the CDR3 is TGTGCCAGCAGCTTAGGCGGTGTAGGGGCCGGGGCCCAGCATTTT. It specifies CASSLGGVGAGAQHF.